This is a list of T cell receptor beta chains from one sample in a study of cytomegalovirus exposure and HLA in healthy donors. This table comes from immunoSEQ multiplex PCR, and its TCRdb copy is limited to in-frame clones, with some not included. The table for this sample gives around 130,000 clones. Sequenced: PBMCs. All receptors derive from a woman in her thirties or forties in good health and CMV-seronegative. CDR3s include the opening cysteine and the closing phenylalanine or tryptophan. D genes are given only for firm matches.

j_call v_call cdr3_length d_call cdr3_nt cdr3_aa
TRBJ2-5 TRBV4-3 14 TRBD1 TGCGCCAGCAGCCTAGGGACAGTCCAAGAGACCCAGTACTTC CASSLGTVQETQYF
TRBJ1-1 TRBV19 14 - TGTGCCAGTAGTATAGATCTAGTGATGACTGAAGCTTTCTTT CASSIDLVMTEAFF
TRBJ1-2 TRBV5-5 12 - TGTGCCAGCAGCTTGGCAGGATATGGCTACACCTTC CASSLAGYGYTF
TRBJ2-5 TRBV4-2 13 TRBD2 TGTGCCAGCAGCCCACAGCGGGGCCAGACCCAGTACTTC CASSPQRGQTQYF
TRBJ2-5 TRBV6-6 14 - TGTGCCAGCAGTTACTCTTCAGGGGTAGAGACCCAGTACTTC CASSYSSGVETQYF
TRBJ2-3 TRBV7-3 14 TRBD2 TGTGCCAGCGGTTCTAGCGGGGGGATTCCCTCCCGGTATTTT CASGSSGGIPSRYF
TRBJ1-5 TRBV4-1 14 - TGCGCCAGCAGCCTAGTGGAAGGTTCAGGGCCCCAGCATTTT CASSLVEGSGPQHF
TRBJ1-5 TRBV9 20 TRBD1 TGTGCCAGCAGCGAACCCGATTCGGGACAGGGGAACTTTCCCAATCAGCCCCAGCATTTT CASSEPDSGQGNFPNQPQHF
TRBJ1-3 TRBV14 16 - TGTGCCAGCAGCCAAAGCGGAGCACCCTCTGGAAACACCATATATTTT CASSQSGAPSGNTIYF
TRBJ1-6 TRBV9 15 - TGTGCCAGCAGCTCGAGGGCGGAGGGACGTTCGCACCTCCACTTT CASSSRAEGRSHLHF
TRBJ2-6 TRBV19 23 TRBD1 TGTGCCAGTAGTTACCCACTCCTCAAAGGGGGCAGCAAATTCTTTATGGGGGCCAACGTCCTGACTTTC CASSYPLLKGGSKFFMGANVLTF
TRBJ2-5 TRBV6-1 13 TRBD1 TGTGCCAGCAGAGGACAGGCGCAAGAGACCCAGTACTTC CASRGQAQETQYF
TRBJ1-2 TRBV27 13 TRBD1 TGTGCCAGCAGTTCTTGGACAGGGGTTGGCTACACCTTC CASSSWTGVGYTF
TRBJ1-2 TRBV5-4 15 TRBD1 TGTGCCAGCTTCTCCGCGGCCAACAGGGGTTATGGCTACACCTTC CASFSAANRGYGYTF
TRBJ1-6 TRBV7-8 19 - TGTGCCAGCAGCTTTCGGTCGTCTGGGCTTGGATCCTATAATTCACCCCTCCACTTT CASSFRSSGLGSYNSPLHF
TRBJ1-4 TRBV18 17 - TGTGCCAGCTCACTTCAACAGGGTGGTGGTCGCGATGAAAAACTGTTTTTT CASSLQQGGGRDEKLFF
TRBJ2-3 TRBV9 13 - TGTGCCAGCAGCGTGGGCCAGACGGATACGCAGTATTTT CASSVGQTDTQYF
TRBJ1-5 TRBV28 15 TRBD1 TGTGCCAGCAGCCCGGGACAGGGAGGCAATCAGCCCCAGCATTTT CASSPGQGGNQPQHF
TRBJ1-4 TRBV7-9 14 - TGTGCCAGCAGCTTAGCCTCGGAGAATGAAAAACTGTTTTTT CASSLASENEKLFF
TRBJ1-1 TRBV11-2 13 - TGTGCCAGCAGCTATTACTTGAACACTGAAGCTTTCTTT CASSYYLNTEAFF
TRBJ1-4 TRBV25-1 14 - TGTGCCAGCCGAGTGCCAGGGCCTAGGGAAAAACTGTTTTTT CASRVPGPREKLFF
TRBJ2-5 TRBV7-2 16 - TGTGCCAGCAGCTTACAACCCCTCGGCGGACAAGAGACCCAGTACTTC CASSLQPLGGQETQYF
TRBJ1-2 TRBV2 14 - TGTGCCAGCAGGAATCCCTTGAGGAACTATGGCTACACCTTC CASRNPLRNYGYTF
TRBJ2-7 TRBV9 14 TRBD2 TGTGCCAGCAGCGTAAGGTCGGGGGGGTACGAGCAGTACTTC CASSVRSGGYEQYF
TRBJ2-2 TRBV5-4 15 TRBD2 TGTGCCAGCAAGCATTGGCGGGGGGCGGAGGGGGAGCTGTTTTTT CASKHWRGAEGELFF
TRBJ2-5 TRBV11-3 13 - TGTGCCAGCTCCAGACAGGTGGGGGAGACCCAGTACTTC CASSRQVGETQYF
TRBJ1-6 TRBV6-5 15 TRBD1 TGTGCCAGCAGTTACTCGAACAGGGGCGATTCACCCCTCCACTTT CASSYSNRGDSPLHF
TRBJ2-3 TRBV5-1 15 - TGCGCCAGCAGCGTTCGCAGGGGAAGCACAGATACGCAGTATTTT CASSVRRGSTDTQYF
TRBJ1-5 TRBV5-8 14 - TGTGCCAGCAGCTTCGGCCCAGGCGATCAGCCCCAGCATTTT CASSFGPGDQPQHF